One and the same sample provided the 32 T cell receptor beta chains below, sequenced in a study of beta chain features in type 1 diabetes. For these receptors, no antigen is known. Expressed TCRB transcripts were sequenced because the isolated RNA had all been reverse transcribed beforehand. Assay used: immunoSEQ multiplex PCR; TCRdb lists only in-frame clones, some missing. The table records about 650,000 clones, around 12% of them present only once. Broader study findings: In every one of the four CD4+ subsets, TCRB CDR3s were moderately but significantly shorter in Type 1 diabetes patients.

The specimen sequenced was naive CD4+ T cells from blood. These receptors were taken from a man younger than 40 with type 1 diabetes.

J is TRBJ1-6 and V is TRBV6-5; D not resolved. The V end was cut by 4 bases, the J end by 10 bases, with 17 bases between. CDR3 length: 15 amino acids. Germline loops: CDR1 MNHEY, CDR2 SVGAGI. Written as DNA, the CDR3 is TGTGCCAGCAGTTCTCTGGGAGTAATGGGGTCACCCCTCCACTTT. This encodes CASSSLGVMGSPLHF.

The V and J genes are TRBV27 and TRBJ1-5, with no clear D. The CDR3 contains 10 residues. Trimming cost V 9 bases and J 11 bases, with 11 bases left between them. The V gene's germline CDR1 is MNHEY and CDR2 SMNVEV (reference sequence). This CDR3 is CARIPPAQHF. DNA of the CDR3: TGTGCCAGAATTCCGCCGGCCCAGCATTTT.

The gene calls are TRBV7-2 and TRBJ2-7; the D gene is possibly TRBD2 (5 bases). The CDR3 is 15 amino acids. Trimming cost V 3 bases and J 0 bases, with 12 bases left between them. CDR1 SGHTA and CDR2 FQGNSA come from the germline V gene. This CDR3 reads CASSLGRLLSYEQYF. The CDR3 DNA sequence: TGTGCCAGCAGCTTGGGTAGACTACTCTCCTACGAGCAGTACTTC.

This CDR3 is CAWRTGLNQPQHF. CDR3 DNA: TGTGCCTGGAGGACAGGGTTGAATCAGCCCCAGCATTTT. The chain combines TRBV30 with TRBJ1-5; 7 nucleotides match TRBD1. Germline CDR1 and CDR2: GTSNPN and SVGIG (reference sequence). J lost 4 bases, V lost 3 bases, and 3 bases had no gene match. The CDR3 has 13 amino acids.

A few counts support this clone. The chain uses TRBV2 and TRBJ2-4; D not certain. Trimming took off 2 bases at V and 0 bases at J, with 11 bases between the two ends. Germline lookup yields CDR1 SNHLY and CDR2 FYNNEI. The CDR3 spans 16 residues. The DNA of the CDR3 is TGTGCCAGCAGTGAAAGTATCCTTCTAGCCAAAAACATTCAGTACTTC. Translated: CASSESILLAKNIQYF. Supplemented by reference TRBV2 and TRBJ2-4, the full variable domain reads EPEVTQTPSHQVTQMGQEVILRCVPISNHLYFYWYRQILGQKVEFLVSFYNNEISEKSEIFDDQFSVERPDGSNFTLKIRSTKLEDSAMYFCASSESILLAKNIQYFGAGTRLSVL.

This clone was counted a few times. The CDR3 nucleotides read TGTGCCAGCAGCCCGGGACAGGAATTAGCCTACGAGCAGTACTTC. This codes for CASSPGQELAYEQYF. The chain has TRBV7-9 and TRBJ2-7; 8 bases match TRBD1. Germline trimming cut 5 bases from V and 2 bases from J; bases unmatched to any gene: 8. Germline V gene sequence: CDR1 SEHNR, CDR2 FQNEAQ (reference sequence). This CDR3 has 15 residues.

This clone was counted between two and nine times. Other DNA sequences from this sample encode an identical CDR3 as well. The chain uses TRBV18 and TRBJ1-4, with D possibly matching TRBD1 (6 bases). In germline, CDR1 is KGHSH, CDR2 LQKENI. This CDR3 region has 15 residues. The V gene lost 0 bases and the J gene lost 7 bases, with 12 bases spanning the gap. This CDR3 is CASSPPSQGSEKLFF. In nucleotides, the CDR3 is TGTGCCAGCTCACCACCTAGCCAGGGGTCTGAAAAACTGTTTTTT.

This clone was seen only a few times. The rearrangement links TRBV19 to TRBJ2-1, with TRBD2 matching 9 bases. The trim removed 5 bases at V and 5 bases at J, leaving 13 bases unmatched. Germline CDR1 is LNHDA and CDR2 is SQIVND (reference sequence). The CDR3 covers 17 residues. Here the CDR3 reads CASSALLGLAGNNEQFF. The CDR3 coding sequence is TGTGCCAGTAGTGCACTATTAGGGCTAGCGGGGAACAATGAGCAGTTCTTC.

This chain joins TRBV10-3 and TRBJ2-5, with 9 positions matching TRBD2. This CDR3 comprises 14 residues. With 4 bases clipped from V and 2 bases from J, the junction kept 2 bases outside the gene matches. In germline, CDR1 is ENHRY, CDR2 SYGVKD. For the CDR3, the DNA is TGTGCCATCAGTGCTAGCGGGGCACAAGAGACCCAGTACTTC. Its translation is CAISASGAQETQYF.

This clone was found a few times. The CDR3 loop is CASSVSQGKITDTQYF. The CDR3 nucleotides are TGTGCCAGCAGCGTAAGTCAGGGTAAAATCACAGATACGCAGTATTTT. This chain uses TRBV9 with TRBJ2-3, with a possible D match to TRBD1 (5 bases). V lost 1 base, J lost 2 bases, and 14 bases lay in between. The V gene's germline CDR1 is SGDLS and CDR2 YYNGEE. This CDR3 has 16 amino acids.

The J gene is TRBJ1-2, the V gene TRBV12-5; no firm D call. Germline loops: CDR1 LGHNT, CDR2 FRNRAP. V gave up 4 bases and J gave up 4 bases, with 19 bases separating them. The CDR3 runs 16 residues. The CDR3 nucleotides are TGTGCTAGTGGTTCCTACCCCGCGGGGAACGGCTATGGCTACACCTTC. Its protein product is CASGSYPAGNGYGYTF.

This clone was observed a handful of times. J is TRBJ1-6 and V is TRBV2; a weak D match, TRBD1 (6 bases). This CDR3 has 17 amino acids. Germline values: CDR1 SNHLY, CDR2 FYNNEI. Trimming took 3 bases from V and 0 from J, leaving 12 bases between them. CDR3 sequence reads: CASSETQGSSYNSPLHF. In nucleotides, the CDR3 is TGTGCCAGCAGTGAGACCCAGGGGAGCTCCTATAATTCACCCCTCCACTTT.

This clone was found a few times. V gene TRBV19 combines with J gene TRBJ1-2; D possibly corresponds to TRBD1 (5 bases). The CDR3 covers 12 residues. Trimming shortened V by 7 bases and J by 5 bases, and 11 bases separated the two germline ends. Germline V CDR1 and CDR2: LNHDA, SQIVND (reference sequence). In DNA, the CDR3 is TGTGCCAGTACCCGCGGGACGTATGGCTACACCTTC. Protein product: CASTRGTYGYTF.

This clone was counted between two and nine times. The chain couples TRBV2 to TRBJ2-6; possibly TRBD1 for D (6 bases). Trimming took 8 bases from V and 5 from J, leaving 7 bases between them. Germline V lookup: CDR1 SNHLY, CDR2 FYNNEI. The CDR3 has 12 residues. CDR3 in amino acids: CASRDRANVLTF. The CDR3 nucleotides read TGTGCCAGCCGGGACAGGGCCAACGTCCTGACTTTC.

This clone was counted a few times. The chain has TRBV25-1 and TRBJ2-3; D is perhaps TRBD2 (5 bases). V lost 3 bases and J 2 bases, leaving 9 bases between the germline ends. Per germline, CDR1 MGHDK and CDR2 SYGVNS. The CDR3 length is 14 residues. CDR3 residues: CASSEQRNTDTQYF. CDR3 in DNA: TGTGCCAGCAGTGAGCAGCGGAACACAGATACGCAGTATTTT. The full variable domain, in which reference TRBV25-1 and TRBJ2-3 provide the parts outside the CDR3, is EADIYQTPRYLVIGTGKKITLECSQTMGHDKMYWYQQDPGMELHLIHYSYGVNSTEKGDLSSESTVSRIRTEHFPLTLESARPSHTSQYLCASSEQRNTDTQYFGPGTRLTVL.

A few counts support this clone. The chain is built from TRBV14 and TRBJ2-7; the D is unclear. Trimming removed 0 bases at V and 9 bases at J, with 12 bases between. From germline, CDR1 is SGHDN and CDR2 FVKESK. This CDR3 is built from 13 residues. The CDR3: CASSQERATWQYF. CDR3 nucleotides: TGTGCCAGCAGCCAAGAACGGGCAACCTGGCAGTACTTC.

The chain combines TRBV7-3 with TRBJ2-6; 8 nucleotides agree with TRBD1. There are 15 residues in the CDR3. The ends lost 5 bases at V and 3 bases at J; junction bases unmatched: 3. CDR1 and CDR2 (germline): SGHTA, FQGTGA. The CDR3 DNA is TGTGCCAGCAGCCCCGGGACAGGTGGGGCCAACGTCCTGACTTTC. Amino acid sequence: CASSPGTGGANVLTF.

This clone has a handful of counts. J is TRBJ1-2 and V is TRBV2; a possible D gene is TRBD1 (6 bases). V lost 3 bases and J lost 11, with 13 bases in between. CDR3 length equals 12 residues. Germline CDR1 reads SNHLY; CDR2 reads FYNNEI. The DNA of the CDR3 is TGTGCCAGCAGTGACCAGGACAGACGGTACACCTTC. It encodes CASSDQDRRYTF.

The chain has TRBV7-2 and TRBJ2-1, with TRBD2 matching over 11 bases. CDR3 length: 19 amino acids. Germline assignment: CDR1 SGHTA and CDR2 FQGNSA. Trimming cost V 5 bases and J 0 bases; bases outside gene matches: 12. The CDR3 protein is CASSRSLLAGVSSYNEQFF. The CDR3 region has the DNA TGTGCCAGCAGCCGGAGCCTACTAGCGGGGGTGAGCTCCTACAATGAGCAGTTCTTC.

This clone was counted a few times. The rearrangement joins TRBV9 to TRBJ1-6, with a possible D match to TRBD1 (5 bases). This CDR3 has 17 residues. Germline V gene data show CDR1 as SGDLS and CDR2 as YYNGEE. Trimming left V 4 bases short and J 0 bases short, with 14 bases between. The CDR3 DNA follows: TGTGCCAGCAGCAGAGCAAGGGGCAGCTCCTATAATTCACCCCTCCACTTT. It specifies CASSRARGSSYNSPLHF. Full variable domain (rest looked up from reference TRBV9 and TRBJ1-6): DSGVTQTPKHLITATGQRVTLRCSPRSGDLSVYWYQQSLDQGLQFLIQYYNGEERAKGNILERFSAQQFPDLHSELNLSSLELGDSALYFCASSRARGSSYNSPLHFGNGTRLTVT.

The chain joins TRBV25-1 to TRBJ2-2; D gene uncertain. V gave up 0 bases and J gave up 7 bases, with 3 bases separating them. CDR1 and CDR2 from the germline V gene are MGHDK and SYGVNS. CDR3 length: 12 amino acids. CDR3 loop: CASSEYGGELFF. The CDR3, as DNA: TGTGCCAGCAGTGAATATGGCGGGGAGCTGTTTTTT.

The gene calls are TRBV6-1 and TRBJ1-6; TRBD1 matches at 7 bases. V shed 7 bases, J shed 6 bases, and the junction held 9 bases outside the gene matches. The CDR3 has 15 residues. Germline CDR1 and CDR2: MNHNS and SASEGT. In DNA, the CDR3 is TGTGCCAGCATTTTCGCCGGGACAGCTAATTCACCCCTCCACTTT. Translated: CASIFAGTANSPLHF.

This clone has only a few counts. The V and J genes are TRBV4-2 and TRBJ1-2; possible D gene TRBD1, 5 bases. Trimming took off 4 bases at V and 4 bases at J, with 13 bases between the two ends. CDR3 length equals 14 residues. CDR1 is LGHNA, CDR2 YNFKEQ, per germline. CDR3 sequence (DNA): TGTGCCAGCAGCCGCCCGGGGGAGATCTATGGCTACACCTTC. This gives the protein CASSRPGEIYGYTF.

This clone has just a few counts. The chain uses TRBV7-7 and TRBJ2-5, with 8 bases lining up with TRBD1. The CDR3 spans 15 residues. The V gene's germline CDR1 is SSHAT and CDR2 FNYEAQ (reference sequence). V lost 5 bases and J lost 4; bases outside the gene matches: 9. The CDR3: CASSPGTGFGETQYF. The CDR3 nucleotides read TGTGCCAGCAGCCCCGGGACAGGATTTGGAGAGACCCAGTACTTC.

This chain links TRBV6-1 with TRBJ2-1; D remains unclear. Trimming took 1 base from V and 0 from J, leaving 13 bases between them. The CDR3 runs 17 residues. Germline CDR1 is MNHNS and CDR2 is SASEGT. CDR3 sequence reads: CASSEGASWSSYNEQFF. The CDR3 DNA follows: TGTGCCAGCAGTGAAGGGGCCTCTTGGAGCTCCTACAATGAGCAGTTCTTC.

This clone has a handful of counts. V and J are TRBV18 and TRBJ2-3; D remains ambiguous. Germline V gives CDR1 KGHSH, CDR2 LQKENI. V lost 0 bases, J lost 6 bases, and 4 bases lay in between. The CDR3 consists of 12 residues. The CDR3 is CASSPPMDTQYF. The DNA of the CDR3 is TGTGCCAGCTCACCACCGATGGATACGCAGTATTTT.

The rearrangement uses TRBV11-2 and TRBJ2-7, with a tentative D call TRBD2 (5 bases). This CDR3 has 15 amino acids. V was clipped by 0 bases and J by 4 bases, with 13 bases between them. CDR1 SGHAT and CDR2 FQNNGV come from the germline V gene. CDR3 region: CASSLDQVEGYEQYF. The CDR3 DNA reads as TGTGCCAGCAGCTTAGATCAGGTCGAGGGTTACGAGCAGTACTTC.

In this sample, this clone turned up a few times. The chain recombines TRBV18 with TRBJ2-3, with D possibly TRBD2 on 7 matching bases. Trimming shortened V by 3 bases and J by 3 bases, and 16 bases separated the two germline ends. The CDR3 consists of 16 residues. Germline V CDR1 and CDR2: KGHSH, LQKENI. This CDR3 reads CASSPQAGAGTDTQYF. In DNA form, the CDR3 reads TGTGCCAGCTCACCTCAGGCGGGGGCTGGGACAGATACGCAGTATTTT.

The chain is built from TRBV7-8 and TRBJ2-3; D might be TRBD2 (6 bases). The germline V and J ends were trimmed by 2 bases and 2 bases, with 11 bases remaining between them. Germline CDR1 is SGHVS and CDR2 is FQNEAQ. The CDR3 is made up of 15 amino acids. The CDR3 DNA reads TGTGCCAGCAGCTTACGCCGGGACTTCACAGATACGCAGTATTTT. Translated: CASSLRRDFTDTQYF. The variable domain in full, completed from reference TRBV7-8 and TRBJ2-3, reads GAGVSQSPRYKVAKRGQDVALRCDPISGHVSLFWYQQALGQGPEFLTYFQNEAQLDKSGLPSDRFFAERPEGSVSTLKIQRTQQEDSAVYLCASSLRRDFTDTQYFGPGTRLTVL.

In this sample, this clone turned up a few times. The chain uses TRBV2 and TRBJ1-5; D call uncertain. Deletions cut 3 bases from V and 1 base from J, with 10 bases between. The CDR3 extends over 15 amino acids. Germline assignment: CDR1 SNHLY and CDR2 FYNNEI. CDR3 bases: TGTGCCAGCAGTGAGTCGGGTATCAGCAATCAGCCCCAGCATTTT. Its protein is CASSESGISNQPQHF.

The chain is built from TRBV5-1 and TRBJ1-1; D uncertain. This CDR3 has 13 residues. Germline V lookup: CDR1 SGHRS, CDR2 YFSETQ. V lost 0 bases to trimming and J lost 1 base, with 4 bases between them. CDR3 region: CASSLARNTEAFF. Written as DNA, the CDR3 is TGCGCCAGCAGCTTGGCTCGGAACACTGAAGCTTTCTTT.

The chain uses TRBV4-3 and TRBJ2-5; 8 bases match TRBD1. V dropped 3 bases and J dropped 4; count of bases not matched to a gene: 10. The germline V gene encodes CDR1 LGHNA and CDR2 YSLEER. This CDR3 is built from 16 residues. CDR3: CASSHDQTGVGETQYF. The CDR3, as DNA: TGCGCCAGCAGCCACGACCAGACAGGGGTGGGAGAGACCCAGTACTTC.